The sequence of this TCR beta chain was determined in a study of T cells in women clearing cervical HPV infection. Turning to the study itself: Blood came at first lesion visit for cases, post-clearance for controls. For cases, blood was sampled a median about 140 days after lesion detection, interquartile range about 80 to 220 days. Study-level points and caveats: CIN3+ cases had significantly higher TCR repertoire richness than controls, but evenness did not differ.

As regards this clone: Its antigen is still unknown.

Profiled with immunoSEQ multiplex PCR; TCRdb holds only in-frame clones, not every one. The table gives tens of thousands of clones; the top ten clones make up more than 3% of it. Material for sequencing was blood buffy coat. This sequence was found in a woman aged 18-70 years with a cervical HPV16 infection that either progressed to CIN3+ or cleared (not recorded which).

The sequenced CDR3 bases are TGCGCCAGCAGCACAACGGGGGGGCCCGCCGAG. Translating it yields CASSTTGGPAE. In full, the CDR3 is CASSTTGGPAEQYF. This chain connects TRBV5-1 to TRBJ2-7; 8 bases agree with TRBD2. The CDR3 end lies 3 residues beyond the end of the read and is filled in from the germline J gene. Germline CDR1 SGHRS, CDR2 YFSETQ. The CDR3 runs to 14 residues. Trimming took 4 bases from V and 6 from J; bases not matched to a gene: 9.